This is a list of T cell receptor beta chains from one sample in a study of control samples from healthy donors and cancer patients. Data came from immunoSEQ multiplex PCR; TCRdb stores just in-frame clones and leaves some out. The sample records 70,000 to 100,000 clones, around 90% being singletons. What was sequenced was blood. These receptors originate from a woman aged 55-69 years in good health. Both conserved end residues are part of each CDR3. A D gene is named only where the DNA matches it firmly. Not all rows give a size; the values are once, few, many and, for expanded clones, a class.

v_gene	abundance	d_gene	j_gene	CDR3aa	CDR3nt
TRBV28	.	TRBD1	TRBJ2-1	CASNEGARVEQFF	TGTGCCAGCAACGAGGGGGCCAGGGTTGAGCAGTTCTTC
TRBV7-2	.	.	TRBJ2-5	CASSLGAARHQETQYF	TGTGCCAGCAGCTTAGGGGCGGCCCGTCACCAAGAGACCCAGTACTTC
TRBV5-1	.	TRBD2	TRBJ2-1	CASSLSSGGRDEQFF	TGCGCCAGCAGCTTGTCTAGCGGGGGCAGGGATGAGCAGTTCTTC
TRBV19	.	TRBD1	TRBJ1-1	CASRPSQGRNTEAFF	TGTGCCAGTAGGCCATCACAGGGGAGGAACACTGAAGCTTTCTTT
TRBV7-6	.	TRBD2	TRBJ2-1	CASSSRTSASYNEQFF	TGTGCCAGCAGCTCTCGGACTAGCGCCTCCTACAATGAGCAGTTCTTC
TRBV4-1	.	TRBD1	TRBJ1-2	CASSQDVGGTGANYGYTF	TGCGCCAGCAGCCAAGATGTAGGGGGGACAGGTGCTAACTATGGCTACACCTTC
TRBV19	few	TRBD2	TRBJ2-2	CATKGTSEAGELFF	TGTGCCACCAAAGGAACTAGCGAGGCCGGGGAGCTGTTTTTT
TRBV6-2/TRBV6-3	.	TRBD2	TRBJ2-1	CASSYETSGSRGEQFF	TGTGCCAGCAGTTACGAGACTAGCGGGAGTCGGGGGGAGCAGTTCTTC
TRBV5-4	.	TRBD1	TRBJ1-6	CASSPDRDVLLHF	TGTGCCAGCAGCCCGGACAGGGACGTGCTCCTCCACTTT
TRBV5-8	.	.	TRBJ2-3	CASSLSGRANTDTQYF	TGTGCCAGCAGCTTGTCTGGCAGAGCAAACACAGATACGCAGTATTTT
TRBV18	once	.	TRBJ2-3	CASSPIDTQYF	TGTGCCAGCTCACCAATAGATACGCAGTATTTT
TRBV7-2	.	TRBD2	TRBJ2-1	CASSLSGTSYNEQFF	TGTGCCAGCAGCTTAAGCGGGACCTCCTACAATGAGCAGTTCTTC
TRBV18	.	TRBD2	TRBJ2-3	CASSPGTSGSSDTQYF	TGTGCCAGCTCACCAGGGACTAGCGGGAGTTCAGATACGCAGTATTTT
TRBV15	.	.	TRBJ2-5	CATSRGLEGFQETQYF	TGTGCCACCAGCAGAGGTTTGGAAGGGTTCCAAGAGACCCAGTACTTC
TRBV19	.	.	TRBJ2-1	CASRAWATQEQFF	TGTGCCAGCCGGGCCTGGGCGACGCAGGAGCAGTTCTTC
TRBV7-9	once	.	TRBJ2-3	CASSTLRGGTDTQYF	TGTGCCAGCAGCACCCTGCGGGGTGGCACAGATACGCAGTATTTT
TRBV6-5	.	.	TRBJ1-1	CASSSSGGRGTEAFF	TGTGCCAGCAGTTCCAGCGGGGGCCGGGGGACTGAAGCTTTCTTT
TRBV5-4	.	.	TRBJ2-7	CASSSSGFSYEQYF	TGTGCCAGCAGCTCGAGCGGGTTCTCCTACGAGCAGTACTTC
TRBV3-1/TRBV3-2	.	.	TRBJ2-7	CASNRFDELAQYF	TGTGCCAGCAACCGCTTCGATGAACTAGCGCAGTACTTC
TRBV15	once	.	TRBJ1-5	CATSRQPTANQPQHF	TGTGCCACCAGCAGACAGCCCACGGCCAATCAGCCCCAGCATTTT
TRBV2	.	TRBD1	TRBJ2-7	CASRRDRAQLNEQYF	TGTGCCAGCAGGAGGGACAGGGCCCAGTTAAACGAGCAGTACTTC
TRBV29-1	.	TRBD1	TRBJ1-2	CSVRGQGLIYGYTF	TGCAGCGTTAGAGGACAGGGCCTAATCTATGGCTACACCTTC
TRBV6-1	.	.	TRBJ2-4	CASSAIRGGQAKNIQYF	TGTGCCAGCAGTGCCATCCGGGGCGGGCAAGCCAAAAACATTCAGTACTTC
TRBV7-2	.	.	TRBJ2-3	CASSVQGSTDTQYF	TGTGCCAGCAGCGTCCAAGGGTCCACAGATACGCAGTATTTT
TRBV18	.	.	TRBJ1-1	CASSAGFTEAFF	TGTGCCAGCTCGGCAGGGTTCACTGAAGCTTTCTTT
TRBV6-6	.	.	TRBJ2-3	CASSRPNPTLRTDTQYF	TGTGCCAGCAGTCGCCCAAACCCAACACTTCGCACAGATACGCAGTATTTT
TRBV7-8	.	.	TRBJ2-1	CASSPTGWRGPFNEQFF	TGTGCCAGCAGCCCCACGGGTTGGAGGGGTCCCTTCAATGAGCAGTTCTTC
TRBV18	once	.	TRBJ1-2	CASSPLEKGNGYTF	TGTGCCAGCTCACCCCTGGAGAAGGGTAATGGCTACACCTTC
TRBV11-3	.	.	TRBJ2-5	CASSLQVQETQYF	TGTGCCAGCAGCTTACAGGTACAAGAGACCCAGTACTTC